This entry lists 29 T cell receptor beta chains sequenced from one sample in a study of blood T cell repertoires in COVID-19. Only in-frame clones appear in the TCRdb table, and some are missing; sequencing was by immunoSEQ multiplex PCR. The repertoire holds under 300,000 clones, with around 80% as singletons. The material sequenced was peripheral blood. These receptors originate from a middle-aged woman with active or convalescent COVID-19.

The rearrangement uses TRBV10-3 and TRBJ1-1, with D perhaps TRBD1 (5 bases). The CDR3 loop spans 15 amino acids. V lost 2 bases, J lost 6 bases, and 16 bases lay in between. Germline V lookup: CDR1 ENHRY, CDR2 SYGVKD. CDR3 loop: CAISEQGSPFAEAFF. The CDR3 region has the DNA TGTGCCATCAGTGAGCAGGGATCCCCCTTCGCTGAAGCTTTCTTT.

This rearrangement joins TRBV5-6 to TRBJ1-6; the match to TRBD1 covers 8 bases. In germline, CDR1 is SGHDT, CDR2 YYEEEE. The CDR3 runs 13 residues. V shed 6 bases and J 8 bases; nucleotides not matched to a gene: 4. The CDR3 spells CASKDRDHSPLHF. The CDR3 DNA follows: TGTGCCAGCAAGGACAGGGATCATTCACCCCTCCACTTT. Looking up the rest from reference TRBV5-6 and TRBJ1-6 gives the full variable domain: DAGVTQSPTHLIKTRGQQVTLRCSPKSGHDTVSWYQQALGQGPQFIFQYYEEEERQRGNFPDRFSGHQFPNYSSELNVNALLLGDSALYLCASKDRDHSPLHFGNGTRLTVT.

V and J are TRBV28 and TRBJ2-7, with 10 bases lining up with TRBD1. Germline V gene data show CDR1 as MDHEN and CDR2 as SYDVKM. V shed 6 bases, J shed 7 bases, and the junction held 6 bases outside the gene matches. The CDR3 is made up of 13 amino acids. The CDR3 DNA follows: TGTGCCAGCAGGAGGACAGGGGGGAGGGAGCAGTACGTC. It codes for CASRRTGGREQYV.

The chain is built from TRBV11-2 and TRBJ2-2; tentative D call: TRBD2 (5 bases). Germline CDR1 and CDR2: SGHAT and FQNNGV. The CDR3 runs to 16 residues. Trimming removed 3 bases at V and 3 bases at J, with 14 bases between. In DNA form, the CDR3 reads TGTGCCAGCAGCTTTACCTCCGGGGTGGACACCGGGGAGCTGTTTTTT. Translated, it gives CASSFTSGVDTGELFF.

This clone was detected only once. V gene TRBV25-1 combines with J gene TRBJ2-1, with D unresolved. Looked up from germline, CDR1 is MGHDK and CDR2 is SYGVNS. This CDR3 contains 11 residues. V was clipped by 7 bases and J by 9 bases, with 10 bases between them. This CDR3 is CASTLGFEQFF. DNA of the CDR3: TGTGCCAGCACTCTAGGATTTGAGCAGTTCTTC.

This chain connects TRBV9 to TRBJ1-4; TRBD1 aligns across 10 bases. Germline CDR1 reads SGDLS; CDR2 reads YYNGEE. V shed 0 bases and J 2 bases; nucleotides not matched to a gene: 10. The CDR3 is made up of 19 amino acids. This CDR3 reads CASSVGGQGPTITNEKLFF. In DNA form, the CDR3 reads TGTGCCAGCAGCGTAGGGGGACAGGGGCCAACTATCACTAATGAAAAACTGTTTTTT.

V usage is TRBV4-2 and J usage is TRBJ2-4; D unclear. This CDR3 has 16 amino acids. Germline CDR1 and CDR2: LGHNA and YNFKEQ. The germline V and J ends were trimmed by 5 bases and 0 bases, with 14 bases remaining between them. The CDR3 spells CASSSGPAIAKNIQYF. CDR3 DNA sequence: TGTGCCAGCAGCTCAGGCCCCGCGATAGCCAAAAACATTCAGTACTTC.

V gene TRBV11-2 combines with J gene TRBJ2-1, with TRBD2 matching 9 bases. Germline CDR1 SGHAT, CDR2 FQNNGV. This CDR3 comprises 15 residues. V lost 5 bases to trimming and J lost 2 bases; unmatched junction nucleotides: 4. The CDR3 DNA is TGTGCCAGCAGCATGGGACTAGCTACCTACAATGAGCAGTTCTTC. Protein product: CASSMGLATYNEQFF.

The chain employs TRBV7-9 and TRBJ2-1; perhaps TRBD1 as D (6 bases). V dropped 11 bases and J dropped 4 bases, with 15 bases sitting between them. Per germline, CDR1 SEHNR and CDR2 FQNEAQ (reference sequence). CDR3 length: 13 amino acids. The CDR3 DNA follows: TGTGCCTCGCAGGGGCAAACTTACAATGAGCAGTTCTTC. Amino acid sequence: CASQGQTYNEQFF.

The chain has TRBV28 and TRBJ1-2; 7 bases fit TRBD1. Germline lookup yields CDR1 MDHEN and CDR2 SYDVKM. The CDR3 is 15 amino acids. Germline trimming cut 2 bases from V and 4 bases from J; bases unmatched to any gene: 7. The CDR3 loop is CASSLPGDSIYGYTF. CDR3 in DNA: TGTGCCAGCAGTTTACCCGGGGACAGCATCTATGGCTACACCTTC.

This chain uses TRBV28 with TRBJ1-2; possibly TRBD1 for D (5 bases). V gave up 1 base and J gave up 1 base, with 10 bases separating them. Germline assignment: CDR1 MDHEN and CDR2 SYDVKM. The CDR3 length is 15 residues. The CDR3 loop is CASSLSLGGNYGYTF. The CDR3 coding sequence is TGTGCCAGCAGTTTATCTCTGGGGGGTAACTATGGCTACACCTTC.

This clone has only a few counts. The CDR3 protein is CATGAGTAGEAFF. CDR3 sequence (DNA): TGTGCCACCGGGGCGGGGACGGCTGGAGAAGCTTTCTTT. The chain uses TRBV27 and TRBJ1-1; possibly TRBD1 for D (5 bases). This CDR3 is 13 amino acids long. The germline V gene has CDR1 MNHEY and CDR2 SMNVEV (reference sequence). The V end lost 10 bases, the J end lost 8 bases, and 20 bases lay between the germline ends.

This clone showed up just once. This chain joins TRBV4-2 and TRBJ1-3, with no clear D. The CDR3 spans 14 residues. The V gene lost 5 bases and the J gene lost 0 bases, with 8 bases spanning the gap. CDR1 LGHNA and CDR2 YNFKEQ come from the germline V gene. The CDR3 loop reads CASSVKLSGNTIYF. The CDR3 DNA is TGTGCCAGCAGCGTGAAACTCTCTGGAAACACCATATATTTT.

The chain has TRBV2 and TRBJ2-2; possibly TRBD1 for D (5 bases). The germline CDR1 and CDR2 sequences are SNHLY and FYNNEI. Trimming stripped 2 bases from V and 4 bases from J, with 11 bases between. This CDR3 comprises 15 residues. The CDR3 DNA follows: TGTGCCAGCAGTGAACAGGGTTTGGCCACCGGGGAGCTGTTTTTT. It encodes CASSEQGLATGELFF. Using reference TRBV2 and TRBJ2-2 for the parts outside the CDR3, the full variable domain is EPEVTQTPSHQVTQMGQEVILRCVPISNHLYFYWYRQILGQKVEFLVSFYNNEISEKSEIFDDQFSVERPDGSNFTLKIRSTKLEDSAMYFCASSEQGLATGELFFGEGSRLTVL.

Regarding this clone: Distinct nucleotide sequences in the sample also encode this CDR3. The chain links TRBV6-6 to TRBJ1-6; 9 bases map to TRBD1. CDR1 and CDR2 from the germline V gene are MNHNY and SVGAGI (reference sequence). Unmatched junction bases numbered 6, after V lost 6 bases and J lost 9 bases. The CDR3 is made up of 14 amino acids. For the CDR3, the DNA is TGTGCCAGCAGCCCGGACAGGGGAGGTTCACCCCTCCACTTT. It specifies CASSPDRGGSPLHF.

The chain has TRBV6-6 and TRBJ2-3, with D unclear. V lost 6 bases and J 0 bases, leaving 16 bases between the germline ends. Germline V gene lookup returns CDR1 MNHNY and CDR2 SVGAGI (reference sequence). The CDR3 contains 16 residues. The CDR3 protein is CASSLGGVTSTDTQYF. CDR3 coding DNA: TGTGCCAGCAGCCTCGGCGGAGTTACTAGCACAGATACGCAGTATTTT.

Judged by abundance, this clone is large. This chain links TRBV6-5 with TRBJ1-3; TRBD1 matches at 7 bases. Losses at the gene ends were 7 bases for V and 7 bases for J; bases not matched to a gene: 7. In germline, CDR1 is MNHEY, CDR2 SVGAGI. CDR3 length equals 13 residues. In nucleotides, the CDR3 is TGTGCCAGCAAGGAACAGGGGAGGAACACCATATATTTT. Translating it yields CASKEQGRNTIYF.

The chain carries TRBV4-1 and TRBJ1-5; D call uncertain. Per germline, CDR1 MGHRA and CDR2 YSYEKL. The CDR3 has 13 amino acids. V shed 2 bases and J shed 7 bases, with 9 bases lying between them. CDR3 loop: CASSQNPGQPQHF. The CDR3 bases are TGCGCCAGCAGCCAAAATCCCGGGCAGCCCCAGCATTTT.

J is TRBJ2-5 and V is TRBV15, with a tentative D call TRBD2 (6 bases). Trimming pared 6 bases from V and 4 bases from J, leaving 21 bases between. Germline V gene sequence: CDR1 LNHNV, CDR2 YYDKDF (reference sequence). The CDR3 sequence is 16 residues long. The CDR3 region is CATRIAGPGVGETQYF. Here the CDR3 DNA reads TGTGCCACCAGAATCGCCGGGCCGGGGGTAGGAGAGACCCAGTACTTC.

The chain combines TRBV28 with TRBJ1-5; D call uncertain. Germline lookup yields CDR1 MDHEN and CDR2 SYDVKM. The ends were cut back, 8 bases at V and 7 bases at J, with 21 bases in the middle. The CDR3 extends over 15 amino acids. CDR3 amino acids: CASVNGDSITQPQHF. Written as DNA, the CDR3 is TGTGCCAGCGTAAACGGAGACTCCATCACACAGCCCCAGCATTTT.

The genes are TRBV7-3 and TRBJ2-2; 10 bases are shared with TRBD2. The length of the CDR3 is 19 residues. The germline V gene encodes CDR1 SGHTA and CDR2 FQGTGA. The J segment lost 5 bases and the V segment lost 5 bases, leaving 17 bases of the junction unmatched. The DNA of the CDR3 is TGTGCCAGCAGCGCCCACCCCTTAACAGCGGGGGGGCGTACCGGGGAGCTGTTTTTT. Its translation is CASSAHPLTAGGRTGELFF. Based on the CDR3 plus reference TRBV7-3 and TRBJ2-2, the full variable domain is GAGVSQTPSNKVTEKGKYVELRCDPISGHTALYWYRQSLGQGPEFLIYFQGTGAADDSGLPNDRFFAVRPEGSVSTLKIQRTERGDSAVYLCASSAHPLTAGGRTGELFFGEGSRLTVL.

This clone showed up many times. V is TRBV7-9 and J is TRBJ1-2; tentatively, D is TRBD1 (5 bases). The V end was cut by 6 bases, the J end by 4 bases, with 9 bases between. The CDR3 consists of 12 residues. Germline V lookup: CDR1 SEHNR, CDR2 FQNEAQ (reference sequence). The CDR3 DNA is TGTGCCAGCAGACAGGATGTCTATGGCTACACCTTC. This encodes CASRQDVYGYTF.

This rearrangement joins TRBV24-1 to TRBJ2-3; 10 bases map to TRBD1. The CDR3 runs 16 residues. Germline V lookup: CDR1 KGHDR, CDR2 SFDVKD. Trimming cost V 1 base and J 4 bases; bases outside gene matches: 4. CDR3 sequence (DNA): TGTGCCACCAGTGATTTAGGGGACAGGGGCCCAGATACGCAGTATTTT. This codes for CATSDLGDRGPDTQYF.

The chain couples TRBV6-5 to TRBJ1-5; 10 nucleotides line up with TRBD1. The CDR3 loop spans 13 amino acids. Trimming took 0 bases from V and 12 from J; bases not matched to a gene: 2. The germline V gene encodes CDR1 MNHEY and CDR2 SVGAGI. CDR3 sequence reads: CASSYSRDRGQHF. The DNA of the CDR3 is TGTGCCAGCAGTTACTCCCGGGACAGGGGCCAGCATTTT.

The V and J genes are TRBV15 and TRBJ1-3; D may be TRBD1 (5 bases). Trimming left V 0 bases short and J 0 bases short, with 9 bases between. Germline CDR1 reads LNHNV; CDR2 reads YYDKDF (reference sequence). The CDR3 runs 16 residues. The CDR3 here is CATSRDQRGSGNTIYF. CDR3 DNA: TGTGCCACCAGCAGAGATCAAAGGGGCTCTGGAAACACCATATATTTT.

This clone was observed once. This CDR3 is also generated by other DNA sequences in the sample. The chain employs TRBV27 and TRBJ1-5, with TRBD1 as a possible D gene (6 bases). Trimming took off 5 bases at V and 7 bases at J, with 9 bases between the two ends. The CDR3 consists of 12 residues. Germline values: CDR1 MNHEY, CDR2 SMNVEV (reference sequence). CDR3 protein: CASSTGHQPQHF. In nucleotides, the CDR3 is TGTGCCAGCAGTACAGGGCACCAGCCCCAGCATTTT.

The V call is TRBV6-5, the J call TRBJ2-7; 8 bases are shared with TRBD2. There are 15 residues in the CDR3. The germline gives CDR1 MNHEY, CDR2 SVGAGI. The J segment lost 2 bases and the V segment lost 2 bases, leaving 5 bases of the junction unmatched. The DNA for the CDR3 is TGTGCCAGCAGTTACAGTTTGGGACTAGCCTACGAGCAGTACTTC. Translating gives CASSYSLGLAYEQYF.

The CDR3 coding sequence is TGTGCCAGCAGCCCCAGTGGGGGGGGCGGAACTGAAGCTTTCTTT. This translates into CASSPSGGGGTEAFF. This chain connects TRBV9 to TRBJ1-1, with TRBD1 as a possible D gene (6 bases). The germline V gene has CDR1 SGDLS and CDR2 YYNGEE. The CDR3 covers 15 residues. V shed 4 bases and J shed 5 bases, with 18 bases lying between them.

This clone was counted only a few times. The rearrangement uses TRBV29-1 and TRBJ1-2; 9 bases align to TRBD1. J was trimmed by 4 bases and V by 4 bases; bases with no gene match: 10. Germline V CDR1 and CDR2: SQVTM, ANQGSEA. The CDR3 covers 15 residues. The CDR3 DNA follows: TGCAGCGTTGTGGGACAGGGAACTCCCCTCTATGGCTACACCTTC. Encoded protein: CSVVGQGTPLYGYTF. The complete variable domain, with remaining parts taken from reference TRBV29-1 and TRBJ1-2, reads SAVISQKPSRDICQRGTSLTIQCQVDSQVTMMFWYRQQPGQSLTLIATANQGSEATYESGFVIDKFPISRPNLTFSTLTVSNMSPEDSSIYLCSVVGQGTPLYGYTFGSGTRLTVV.